This T cell receptor (beta chain) was sequenced in a study of lymphopenia after photon versus proton radiotherapy. Study-level points and caveats: Post-nadir diversity loss with photons came from oligoclonal expansion, particularly CD8+ Temra cells. Only patients who died were analyzed for survival; proton advantage is unproven.

The repertoire was sequenced with immunoSEQ multiplex PCR; TCRdb's copy has only in-frame clones and lacks some. The table includes around 70,000 clones, roughly 90% detected once. As for this clone: What it binds is unknown.

CDR1 is SGHRS, CDR2 YFSETQ, per germline. V shed 4 bases and J 4 bases; nucleotides not matched to a gene: 3. This CDR3 contains 14 residues. The source material was peripheral blood, sampled from a patient treated with photon-based radiotherapy. This clonotype was obtained from an older woman with pancreatic cancer. The rearrangement joins TRBV5-1 to TRBJ2-7, with 12 bases aligning to TRBD2. Here the CDR3 DNA reads TGCGCCAGCAGCCTTCTAGCGGGAGGGTACGAGCAGTACTTC. This gives the protein CASSLLAGGYEQYF.